This entry features one TCR beta chain sequence. The record originates from a study of control samples from healthy donors and cancer patients. The assay was immunoSEQ multiplex PCR, and TCRdb's table has in-frame clones only and misses some. Found here are 180,000 or so clones, just over 90% of them singletons; the top ten hold roughly 4%. The V gene's germline CDR1 is SNHLY and CDR2 FYNNEI. Trimming pared 6 bases from V and 4 bases from J, leaving 10 bases between. The CDR3 runs to 13 residues. The source material was blood. V is TRBV2 and J is TRBJ1-5; D gene unclear. The receptor comes from a woman aged 55-70 years in good health. CDR3 in amino acids: CASRSGKNQPQHF. The CDR3 DNA follows: TGTGCCAGCAGGTCCGGGAAAAATCAGCCCCAGCATTTT.